Listed below are T cell receptor beta chains from one sample, sequenced in a study of T cell responses to AZD1222 COVID-19 vaccine. The assay was immunoSEQ multiplex PCR, and TCRdb's table has in-frame clones only and misses some. The repertoire consists of some 50,000 clones, with about 88% occurring once and the leading ten covering 25% to 30%. The input for sequencing was peripheral blood, taken on day 0 of AZD1222 vaccination. Receptors originate from an adult in good health. Both conserved end residues are part of each CDR3. Each record gives: D gene, clone size, J gene, V gene, CDR3 protein, CDR3 DNA. D genes are given only for firm matches. Clone size is not always given. Where it is, it says once, few, many or a class for expanded clones.

>NA|NA|TRBJ2-1|TRBV5-6
CASKPAVGEQFF
TGTGCCAGCAAACCGGCGGTGGGTGAGCAGTTCTTC
>TRBD1|NA|TRBJ2-7|TRBV5-4
CASSQNWDRVEQYF
TGTGCCAGCAGCCAAAATTGGGACAGGGTCGAGCAGTACTTC
>NA|NA|TRBJ1-4|TRBV5-1
CASSSTGATNEKLFF
TGCGCCAGCAGCTCAACAGGAGCAACTAATGAAAAACTGTTTTTT
>NA|few|TRBJ1-2|TRBV27
CASRGWSAADNYGYTF
TGTGCCAGCAGAGGATGGTCGGCAGCCGATAACTATGGCTACACCTTC
>NA|NA|TRBJ2-5|TRBV11-2
CASSLKETQYF
TGTGCCAGCAGCTTAAAAGAGACCCAGTACTTC
>NA|NA|TRBJ2-2|TRBV9
CAGSVRGKDTGELFF
TGTGCCGGCAGCGTACGAGGGAAAGACACCGGGGAGCTGTTTTTT
>TRBD2|NA|TRBJ2-3|TRBV28
CASSSPGGADTQYF
TGTGCCAGCAGTTCCCCGGGGGGGGCAGATACGCAGTATTTT
>TRBD2|NA|TRBJ2-2|TRBV27
CASSLLAGDGELFF
TGTGCCAGCAGTTTACTAGCGGGGGACGGGGAGCTGTTTTTT
>NA|NA|TRBJ2-5|TRBV30
CAWSVPDARQETQYF
TGTGCCTGGAGTGTACCCGACGCTCGGCAAGAGACCCAGTACTTC
>TRBD1|NA|TRBJ1-4|TRBV4-3
CASRFRQGDNEKLFF
TGCGCCAGCAGATTTAGACAGGGCGATAATGAAAAACTGTTTTTT
>NA|NA|TRBJ1-1|TRBV30
CAWSVQATEAFF
TGTGCCTGGAGTGTACAAGCTACTGAAGCTTTCTTT
>NA|NA|TRBJ2-3|TRBV30
CAWAVRVTDTQYF
TGTGCCTGGGCGGTCCGGGTTACAGATACGCAGTATTTT
>TRBD1|NA|TRBJ1-3|TRBV4-3
CASSQGQDHSGNTIYF
TGCGCCAGCAGCCAGGGACAGGATCACTCTGGAAACACCATATATTTT
>NA|NA|TRBJ1-1|TRBV7-2
CASSLNRVHPEAFF
TGTGCCAGCAGCTTAAACAGGGTACACCCTGAAGCTTTCTTT
>NA|NA|TRBJ2-7|TRBV12-3/TRBV12-4
CASRQTGFYEQYF
TGTGCCAGCAGGCAAACAGGGTTCTACGAGCAGTACTTC
>NA|NA|TRBJ1-1|TRBV6-5
CASTPGGIGTEAFF
TGTGCCAGCACCCCCGGGGGGATAGGTACTGAAGCTTTCTTT
>NA|NA|TRBJ1-6|TRBV5-1
CASSDPRGSPLHF
TGCGCCAGCAGCGACCCCAGGGGCTCACCCCTCCACTTT
>NA|NA|TRBJ1-1|TRBV7-2
CASSLDTGPGEAFF
TGTGCCAGCAGCTTAGATACTGGTCCGGGGGAAGCTTTCTTT
>NA|NA|TRBJ1-1|TRBV6-5
CASSYRGMNTEAFF
TGTGCCAGCAGTTACCGGGGAATGAACACTGAAGCTTTCTTT
>NA|NA|TRBJ1-1|TRBV5-6
CASSSGLSRGVTEAFF
TGTGCCAGCAGCTCCGGCCTAAGTAGGGGTGTCACTGAAGCTTTCTTT
>NA|NA|TRBJ1-1|TRBV7-9
CASSQGTLTEAFF
TGTGCCAGCAGCCAGGGAACTTTGACTGAAGCTTTCTTT
>NA|NA|TRBJ1-1|TRBV24-1
CATSHFQVNTEAFF
TGTGCCACCAGTCACTTCCAGGTGAACACTGAAGCTTTCTTT
>TRBD2|NA|TRBJ2-1|TRBV19
CASSPTGLTPGFF
TGTGCCAGTAGTCCAACGGGACTAACTCCGGGGTTCTTC
>NA|few|TRBJ2-7|TRBV13
CASSTWTSGNSYEQYF
TGTGCCAGCAGCACATGGACGAGCGGAAACTCCTACGAGCAGTACTTC
>NA|NA|TRBJ1-1|TRBV7-8
CASSLIFRRNTEAFF
TGTGCCAGCAGCTTAATATTCAGACGGAACACTGAAGCTTTCTTT
>NA|few|TRBJ2-7|TRBV4-3
CASSQTEGYEQYF
TGCGCCAGCAGCCAAACGGAGGGCTACGAGCAGTACTTC
>TRBD1|NA|TRBJ1-4|TRBV6-6
CASSYSTGGSEKLFF
TGTGCCAGCAGTTACTCTACAGGGGGTAGTGAAAAACTGTTTTTT
>TRBD1|once|TRBJ2-7|TRBV19
CASRGQSYEQYF
TGTGCCAGTAGGGGACAGAGCTACGAGCAGTACTTC
>TRBD1|NA|TRBJ2-4|TRBV6-6
CASSTGGELSKNIQYF
TGTGCCAGCAGTACAGGGGGCGAGCTATCCAAAAACATTCAGTACTTC
>TRBD1|NA|TRBJ2-2|TRBV19
CASSKRGTAEGVGELFF
TGTGCCAGTAGTAAAAGAGGGACAGCCGAGGGCGTCGGGGAGCTGTTTTTT
>TRBD1|NA|TRBJ1-1|TRBV4-1
CASSQGLAGGEEGGTEAFF
TGCGCCAGCAGCCAAGGACTGGCAGGGGGCGAGGAAGGAGGCACTGAAGCTTTCTTT
>TRBD2|NA|TRBJ2-1|TRBV5-1
CASSLGLAGQNEQFF
TGCGCCAGCAGCTTAGGACTAGCGGGTCAGAATGAGCAGTTCTTC
>NA|few|TRBJ1-6|TRBV7-8
CASSSEGSNSPLHF
TGTGCCAGCAGCTCCGAGGGGTCTAATTCACCCCTCCACTTT
>NA|NA|TRBJ1-3|TRBV4-1
CASSQVGGGGNTIYF
TGCGCCAGCAGCCAAGTTGGGGGTGGTGGAAACACCATATATTTT
>NA|NA|TRBJ1-2|TRBV5-6
CASSLGLVSTSGYGYTF
TGTGCCAGCAGCTTGGGACTGGTCAGCACCTCGGGCTATGGCTACACCTTC
>NA|NA|TRBJ1-2|TRBV6-5
CASHGGTSSYGYTF
TGTGCCAGCCATGGAGGGACATCCTCCTATGGCTACACCTTC
>NA|NA|TRBJ1-1|TRBV9
CASSVARGAPTEAFF
TGTGCCAGCAGCGTAGCTCGGGGGGCGCCCACTGAAGCTTTCTTT
>NA|NA|TRBJ2-6|TRBV7-9
CASSLDGTNSGANVLTF
TGTGCCAGCAGCTTAGACGGCACAAACTCTGGGGCCAACGTCCTGACTTTC
>TRBD1|once|TRBJ2-1|TRBV7-2
CASSHQAGGASYNEQFF
TGTGCCAGCAGCCACCAAGCAGGGGGCGCTTCCTACAATGAGCAGTTCTTC
>NA|NA|TRBJ2-1|TRBV5-1
CASSLARSSYNEQFF
TGCGCCAGCAGCTTGGCCCGGAGCTCCTACAATGAGCAGTTCTTC
>NA|once|TRBJ2-5|TRBV7-3
CASSHSGTIQETQYF
TGTGCCAGCAGCCATTCCGGGACAATCCAAGAGACCCAGTACTTC
>NA|once|TRBJ1-5|TRBV11-3
CASSLGGSNQPQHF
TGTGCCAGCAGCTTGGGGGGGAGCAATCAGCCCCAGCATTTT
>NA|NA|TRBJ2-7|TRBV7-9
CASSQGTFSYEQYF
TGTGCCAGCAGCCAAGGGACTTTCTCCTACGAGCAGTACTTC
>NA|NA|TRBJ1-4|TRBV15
CATSRGGGTNEKLFF
TGTGCCACCAGCAGGGGAGGAGGAACTAATGAAAAACTGTTTTTT
>NA|NA|TRBJ2-7|TRBV9
CASGGPRPYEQYF
TGTGCCAGCGGGGGTCCTCGTCCCTACGAGCAGTACTTC
>NA|NA|TRBJ2-1|TRBV5-1
CASSLAIGFALYEQFF
TGCGCCAGCAGCTTGGCCATAGGATTCGCCTTGTATGAGCAGTTCTTC
>NA|NA|TRBJ1-6|TRBV5-1
CASSVSGAPLHF
TGCGCCAGCAGCGTCTCGGGGGCACCCCTCCACTTT